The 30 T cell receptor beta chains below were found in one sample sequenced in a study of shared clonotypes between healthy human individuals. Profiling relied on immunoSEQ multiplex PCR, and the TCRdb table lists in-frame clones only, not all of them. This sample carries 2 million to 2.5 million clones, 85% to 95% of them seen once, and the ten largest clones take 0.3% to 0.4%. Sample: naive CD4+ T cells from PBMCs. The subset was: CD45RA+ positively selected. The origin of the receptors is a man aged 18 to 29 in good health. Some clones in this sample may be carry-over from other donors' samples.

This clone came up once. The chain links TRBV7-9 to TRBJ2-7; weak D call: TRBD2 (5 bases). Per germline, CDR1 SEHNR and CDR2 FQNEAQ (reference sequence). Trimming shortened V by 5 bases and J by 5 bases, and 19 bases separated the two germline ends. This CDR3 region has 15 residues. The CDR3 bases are TGTGCCAGCAGCCCGGGTAGTCGGGGATACGACGAGCAGTACTTC. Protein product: CASSPGSRGYDEQYF.

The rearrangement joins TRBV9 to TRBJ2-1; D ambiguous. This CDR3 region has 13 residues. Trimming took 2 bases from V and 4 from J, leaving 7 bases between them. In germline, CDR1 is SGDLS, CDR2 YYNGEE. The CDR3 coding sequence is TGTGCCAGCAGCGTCCTGTCTTACAATGAGCAGTTCTTC. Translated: CASSVLSYNEQFF. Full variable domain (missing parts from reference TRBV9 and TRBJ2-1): DSGVTQTPKHLITATGQRVTLRCSPRSGDLSVYWYQQSLDQGLQFLIQYYNGEERAKGNILERFSAQQFPDLHSELNLSSLELGDSALYFCASSVLSYNEQFFGPGTRLTVL.

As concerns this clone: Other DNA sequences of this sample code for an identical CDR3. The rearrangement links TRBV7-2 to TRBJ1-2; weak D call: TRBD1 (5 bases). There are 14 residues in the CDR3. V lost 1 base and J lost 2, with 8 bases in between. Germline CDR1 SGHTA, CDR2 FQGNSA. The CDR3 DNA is TGTGCCAGCAGCTTAGGTGGGGGAAACTATGGCTACACCTTC. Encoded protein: CASSLGGGNYGYTF. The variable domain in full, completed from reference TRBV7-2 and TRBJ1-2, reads GAGVSQSPSNKVTEKGKDVELRCDPISGHTALYWYRQSLGQGLEFLIYFQGNSAPDKSGLPSDRFSAERTGGSVSTLTIQRTQQEDSAVYLCASSLGGGNYGYTFGSGTRLTVV.

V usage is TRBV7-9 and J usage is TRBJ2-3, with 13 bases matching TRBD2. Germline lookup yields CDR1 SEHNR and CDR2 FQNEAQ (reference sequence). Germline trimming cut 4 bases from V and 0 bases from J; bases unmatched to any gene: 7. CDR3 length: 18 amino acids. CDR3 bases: TGTGCCAGCAGCTCGGGACTAGCGGGAAGTTATAGCACAGATACGCAGTATTTT. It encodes CASSSGLAGSYSTDTQYF.

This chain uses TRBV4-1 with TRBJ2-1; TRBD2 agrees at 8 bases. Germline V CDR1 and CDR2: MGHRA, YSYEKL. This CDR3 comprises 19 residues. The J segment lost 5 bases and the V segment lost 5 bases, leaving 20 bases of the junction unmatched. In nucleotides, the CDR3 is TGCGCCAGCAGCTTCAGAATGGGGCGGGAGGACCAGCCCCACAATGAGCAGTTCTTC. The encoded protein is CASSFRMGREDQPHNEQFF.

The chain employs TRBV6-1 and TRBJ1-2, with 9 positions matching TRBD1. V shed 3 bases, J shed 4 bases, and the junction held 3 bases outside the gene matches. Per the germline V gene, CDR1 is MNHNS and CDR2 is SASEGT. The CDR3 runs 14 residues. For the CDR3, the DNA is TGTGCCAGCAGTGATTGGACAGGGGTCTATGGCTACACCTTC. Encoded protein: CASSDWTGVYGYTF.

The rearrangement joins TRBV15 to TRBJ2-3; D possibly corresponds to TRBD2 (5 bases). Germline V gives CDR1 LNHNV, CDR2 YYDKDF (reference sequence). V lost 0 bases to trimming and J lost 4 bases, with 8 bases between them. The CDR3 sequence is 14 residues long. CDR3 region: CATSRDHGADTQYF. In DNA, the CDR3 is TGTGCCACCAGCAGAGATCACGGGGCAGATACGCAGTATTTT.

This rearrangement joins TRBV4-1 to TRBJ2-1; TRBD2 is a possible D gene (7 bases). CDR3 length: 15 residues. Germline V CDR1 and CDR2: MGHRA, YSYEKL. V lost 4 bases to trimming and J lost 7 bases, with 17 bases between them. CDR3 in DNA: TGCGCCAGCAGCCCGACAGGACCCGGGGGGAATGAGCAGTTCTTC. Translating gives CASSPTGPGGNEQFF.

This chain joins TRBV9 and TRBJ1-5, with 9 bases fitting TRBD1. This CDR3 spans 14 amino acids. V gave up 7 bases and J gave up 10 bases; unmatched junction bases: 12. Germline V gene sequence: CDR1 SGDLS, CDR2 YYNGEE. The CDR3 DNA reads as TGTGCCAGCGGACTGACAGGGGGGAGTTCTCCCCAGCATTTT. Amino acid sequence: CASGLTGGSSPQHF. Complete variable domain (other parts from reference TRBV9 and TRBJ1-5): DSGVTQTPKHLITATGQRVTLRCSPRSGDLSVYWYQQSLDQGLQFLIQYYNGEERAKGNILERFSAQQFPDLHSELNLSSLELGDSALYFCASGLTGGSSPQHFGDGTRLSIL.

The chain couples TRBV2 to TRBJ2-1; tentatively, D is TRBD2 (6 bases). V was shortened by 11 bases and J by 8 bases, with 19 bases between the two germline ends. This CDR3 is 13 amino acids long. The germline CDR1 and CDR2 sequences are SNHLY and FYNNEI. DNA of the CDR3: TGTGCCGGTCAGCTGCAGGGAGGCGATGAGCAGTTCTTC. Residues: CAGQLQGGDEQFF.

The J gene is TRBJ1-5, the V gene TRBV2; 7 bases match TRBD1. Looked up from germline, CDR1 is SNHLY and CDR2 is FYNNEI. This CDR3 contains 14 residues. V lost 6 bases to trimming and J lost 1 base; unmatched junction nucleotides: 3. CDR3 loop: CASSSTGSNQPQHF. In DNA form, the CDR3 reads TGTGCCAGCAGCTCGACAGGGAGCAATCAGCCCCAGCATTTT. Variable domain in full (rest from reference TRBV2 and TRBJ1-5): EPEVTQTPSHQVTQMGQEVILRCVPISNHLYFYWYRQILGQKVEFLVSFYNNEISEKSEIFDDQFSVERPDGSNFTLKIRSTKLEDSAMYFCASSSTGSNQPQHFGDGTRLSIL.

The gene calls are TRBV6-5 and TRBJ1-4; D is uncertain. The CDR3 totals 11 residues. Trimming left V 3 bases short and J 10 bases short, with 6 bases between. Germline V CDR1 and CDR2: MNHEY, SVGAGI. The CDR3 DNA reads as TGTGCCAGCAGTTATTCTGGAAAACTGTTTTTT. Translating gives CASSYSGKLFF.

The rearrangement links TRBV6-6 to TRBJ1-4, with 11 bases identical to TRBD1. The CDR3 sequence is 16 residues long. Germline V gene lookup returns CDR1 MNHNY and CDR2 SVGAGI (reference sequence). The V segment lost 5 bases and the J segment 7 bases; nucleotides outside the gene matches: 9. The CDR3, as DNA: TGTGCCAGCAGTCGGACAGGGGGCGCCAATGGTGAAAAACTGTTTTTT. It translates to CASSRTGGANGEKLFF.

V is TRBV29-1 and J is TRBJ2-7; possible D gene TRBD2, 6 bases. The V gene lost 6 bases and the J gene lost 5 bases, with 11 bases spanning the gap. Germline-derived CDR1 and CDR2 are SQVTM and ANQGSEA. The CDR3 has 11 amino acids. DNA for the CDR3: TGCAGCGTGGGGGGAGTGGACGAGCAGTACTTC. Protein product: CSVGGVDEQYF.

CDR3: CASSPRLAGRQTYTGELFF. The CDR3, as DNA: TGTGCCAGCAGTCCTCGACTAGCGGGACGACAAACGTACACCGGGGAGCTGTTTTTT. The chain links TRBV6-4 to TRBJ2-2; TRBD2 aligns across 11 bases. This CDR3 is 19 amino acids long. Germline V gives CDR1 MRHNA, CDR2 SNTAGT. Losses at the gene ends were 5 bases for V and 3 bases for J; bases not matched to a gene: 14.

As DNA, the CDR3 is TGCAGCGTTGAAAGGCAGTCCTCTGGAAACACCATATATTTT. Translated: CSVERQSSGNTIYF. V and J are TRBV29-1 and TRBJ1-3; D gene uncertain. The germline gives CDR1 SQVTM, CDR2 ANQGSEA. V gave up 2 bases and J gave up 0 bases, with 8 bases separating them. This CDR3 region has 14 residues.

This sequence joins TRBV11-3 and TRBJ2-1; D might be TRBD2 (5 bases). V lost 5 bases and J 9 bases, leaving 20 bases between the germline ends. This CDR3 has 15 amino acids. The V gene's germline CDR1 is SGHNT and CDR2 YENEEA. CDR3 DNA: TGTGCCAGCAGCCAAGCAGGCGGGTGGTTGGCTGAGCAGTTCTTC. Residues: CASSQAGGWLAEQFF.

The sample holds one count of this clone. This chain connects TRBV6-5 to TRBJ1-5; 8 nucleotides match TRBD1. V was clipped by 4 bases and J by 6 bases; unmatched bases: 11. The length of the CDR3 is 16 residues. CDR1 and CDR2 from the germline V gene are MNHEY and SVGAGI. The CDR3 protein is CASSSLPQGVIQPQHF. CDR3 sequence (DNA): TGTGCCAGCAGTTCCCTCCCACAGGGGGTAATTCAGCCCCAGCATTTT.

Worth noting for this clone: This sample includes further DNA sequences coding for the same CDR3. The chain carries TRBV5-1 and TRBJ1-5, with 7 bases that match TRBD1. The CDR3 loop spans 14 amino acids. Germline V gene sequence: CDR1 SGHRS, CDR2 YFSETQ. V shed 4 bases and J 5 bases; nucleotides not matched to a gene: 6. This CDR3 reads CASSLTGVDQPQHF. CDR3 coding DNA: TGCGCCAGCAGCCTTACAGGGGTGGATCAGCCCCAGCATTTT. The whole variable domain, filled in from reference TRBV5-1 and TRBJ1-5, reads KAGVTQTPRYLIKTRGQQVTLSCSPISGHRSVSWYQQTPGQGLQFLFEYFSETQRNKGNFPGRFSGRQFSNSRSEMNVSTLELGDSALYLCASSLTGVDQPQHFGDGTRLSIL.

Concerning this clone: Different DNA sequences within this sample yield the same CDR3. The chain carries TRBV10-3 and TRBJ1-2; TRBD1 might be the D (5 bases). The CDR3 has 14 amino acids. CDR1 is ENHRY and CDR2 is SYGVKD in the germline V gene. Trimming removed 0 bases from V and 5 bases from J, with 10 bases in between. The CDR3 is CAISESQGLYGYTF. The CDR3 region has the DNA TGTGCCATCAGTGAGTCGCAGGGATTGTATGGCTACACCTTC.

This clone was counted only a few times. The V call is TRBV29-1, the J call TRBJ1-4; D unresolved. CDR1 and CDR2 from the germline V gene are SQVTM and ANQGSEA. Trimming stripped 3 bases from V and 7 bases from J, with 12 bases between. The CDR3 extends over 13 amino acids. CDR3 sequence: CSVDSGSGEKLFF. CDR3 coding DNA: TGCAGCGTTGATTCCGGTAGCGGTGAAAAACTGTTTTTT.

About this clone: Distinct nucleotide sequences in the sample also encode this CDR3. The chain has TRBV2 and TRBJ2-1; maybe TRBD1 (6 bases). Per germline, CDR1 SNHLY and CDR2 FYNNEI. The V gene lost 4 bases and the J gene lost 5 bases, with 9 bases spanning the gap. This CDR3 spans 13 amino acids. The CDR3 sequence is CASSGGQHNEQFF. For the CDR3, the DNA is TGTGCCAGCAGTGGGGGACAACACAATGAGCAGTTCTTC.

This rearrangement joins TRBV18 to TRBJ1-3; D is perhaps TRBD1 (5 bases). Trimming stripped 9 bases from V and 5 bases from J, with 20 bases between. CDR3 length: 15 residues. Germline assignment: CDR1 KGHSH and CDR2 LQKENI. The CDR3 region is CARGPGVRDRNTIYF. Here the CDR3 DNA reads TGTGCCAGGGGCCCGGGGGTTCGCGATAGAAACACCATATATTTT.

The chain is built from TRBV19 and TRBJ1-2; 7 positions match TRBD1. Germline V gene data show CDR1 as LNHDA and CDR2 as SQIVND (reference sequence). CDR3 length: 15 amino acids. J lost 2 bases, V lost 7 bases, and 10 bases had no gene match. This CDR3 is CASTDNRGSNYGYTF. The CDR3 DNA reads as TGTGCCAGTACCGATAACAGGGGTTCAAACTATGGCTACACCTTC. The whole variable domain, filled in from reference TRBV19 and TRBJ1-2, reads DGGITQSPKYLFRKEGQNVTLSCEQNLNHDAMYWYRQDPGQGLRLIYYSQIVNDFQKGDIAEGYSVSREKKESFPLTVTSAQKNPTAFYLCASTDNRGSNYGYTFGSGTRLTVV.

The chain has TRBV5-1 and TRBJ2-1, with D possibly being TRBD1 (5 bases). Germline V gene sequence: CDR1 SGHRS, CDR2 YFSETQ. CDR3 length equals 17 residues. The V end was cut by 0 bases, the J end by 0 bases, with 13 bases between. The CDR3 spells CASSLGLGPSSYNEQFF. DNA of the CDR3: TGCGCCAGCAGCTTGGGGTTGGGGCCAAGCTCCTACAATGAGCAGTTCTTC.

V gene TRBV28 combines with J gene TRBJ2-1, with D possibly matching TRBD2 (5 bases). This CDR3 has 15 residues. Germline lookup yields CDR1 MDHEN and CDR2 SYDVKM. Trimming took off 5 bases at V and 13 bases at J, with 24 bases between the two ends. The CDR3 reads CASSPSGLSNNGQFF. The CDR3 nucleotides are TGTGCCAGCAGTCCCTCTGGACTTTCGAACAATGGCCAGTTCTTC.

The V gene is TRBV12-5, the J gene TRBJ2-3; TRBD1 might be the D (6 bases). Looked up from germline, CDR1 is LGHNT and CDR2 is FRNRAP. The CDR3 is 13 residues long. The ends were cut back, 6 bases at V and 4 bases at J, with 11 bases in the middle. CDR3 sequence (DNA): TGTGCTAGTGGCAGGGGAGAGGCAGATACGCAGTATTTT. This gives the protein CASGRGEADTQYF.

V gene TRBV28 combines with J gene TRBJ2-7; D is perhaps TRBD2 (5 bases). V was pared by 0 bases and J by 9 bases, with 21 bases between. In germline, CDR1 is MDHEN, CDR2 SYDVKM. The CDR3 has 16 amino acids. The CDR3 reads CASSLWGEAAGVGQYF. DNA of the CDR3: TGTGCCAGCAGTTTATGGGGCGAAGCGGCCGGGGTAGGGCAGTACTTC.

CDR3 DNA: TGCGCCAGCAGCTTGGGACAGAGGAACAATGAGCAGTTCTTC. Protein sequence: CASSLGQRNNEQFF. The chain uses TRBV5-1 and TRBJ2-1, with a tentative D call TRBD1 (5 bases). CDR3 length: 14 amino acids. CDR1 SGHRS and CDR2 YFSETQ come from the germline V gene. V was clipped by 0 bases and J by 5 bases, with 9 bases between them.

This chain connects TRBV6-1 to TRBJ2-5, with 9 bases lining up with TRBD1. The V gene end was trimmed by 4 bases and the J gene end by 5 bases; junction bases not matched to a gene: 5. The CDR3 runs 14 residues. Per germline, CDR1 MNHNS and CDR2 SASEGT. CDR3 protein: CASSGGTGWETQYF. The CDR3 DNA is TGTGCCAGCAGTGGAGGGACAGGGTGGGAGACCCAGTACTTC.